This T cell receptor beta chain emerged from a study of a mutant IDH1 vaccine in newly diagnosed glioma. Profiled with immunoSEQ multiplex PCR; TCRdb holds only in-frame clones, not every one. This sample has roughly 30,000 clones, with roughly 80% found just once. Regarding time point: week 23, last vaccination. Doses comprised 300 ug of mutant IDH1 20-mer peptide each, plus topical imiquimod. Points on this clone: The antigen is undetermined.

CDR3 size: 15 residues. With 0 bases removed from V and 6 bases from J, the gap between germline ends came to 12 bases. Germline CDR1 reads SGHDT; CDR2 reads YYEEEE. This clonotype was obtained from a woman in her twenties or thirties with glioma. The chain is built from TRBV5-6 and TRBJ1-4; no clear D gene. The sample here was PBMCs, taken from a glioma patient whose treatment included an IDH1 peptide vaccine. CDR3 loop: CASSLGLLRDEKLFF. CDR3 DNA sequence: TGTGCCAGCAGCTTGGGTTTGTTACGGGATGAAAAACTGTTTTTT.